These 27 T cell receptor beta chains were sequenced from one sample in a study of breast tumors, draining lymph nodes, adjacent tissues. Samples came from axillary lymph nodes draining the breast cancer. Each CDR3 protein gets one entry after TCRdb re-called the multiplex PCR reads with MiXCR. In the table there are under 250,000 distinct CDR3 sequences, 32% of which are singletons. Sequenced sample: axillary lymph node tissue. These receptors were obtained from a female donor with breast cancer. Some clones in this sample may be carry-over from other donors' samples.

This clonotype has ten or more counts. The rearrangement links TRBV7-8 to TRBJ1-3; no clear D gene. Deletions cut 1 base from V and 3 bases from J, with 10 bases between. From germline, CDR1 is SGHVS and CDR2 FQNEAQ. The CDR3 is 15 residues long. The CDR3 spells CASSLEGRSGNTIYF. CDR3 DNA sequence: TGTGCCAGCAGCTTAGAGGGCCGGAGTGGAAACACCATATATTTT.

The chain employs TRBV29-1 and TRBJ1-1; D is possibly TRBD1 (5 bases). Germline values: CDR1 SQVTM, CDR2 ANQGSEA. The ends were cut back, 0 bases at V and 0 bases at J, with 8 bases in the middle. This CDR3 region has 14 residues. The CDR3 DNA is TGCAGCGTTGAAGAAAGACAGCTGAACACTGAAGCTTTCTTT. The encoded protein is CSVEERQLNTEAFF.

The table lists this clonotype with many counts. The rearrangement links TRBV7-3 to TRBJ2-3, with D unclear. The ends were cut back, 0 bases at V and 5 bases at J, with 6 bases in the middle. Germline-derived CDR1 and CDR2 are SGHTA and FQGTGA. The CDR3 length is 13 residues. CDR3 sequence (DNA): TGTGCCAGCAGCTTAACCCCCATAGATACGCAGTATTTT. Translating gives CASSLTPIDTQYF. Full variable domain (rest looked up from reference TRBV7-3 and TRBJ2-3): GAGVSQTPSNKVTEKGKYVELRCDPISGHTALYWYRQSLGQGPEFLIYFQGTGAADDSGLPNDRFFAVRPEGSVSTLKIQRTERGDSAVYLCASSLTPIDTQYFGPGTRLTVL.

The rearrangement joins TRBV9 to TRBJ2-3, with TRBD2 identical over 11 bases. Germline V gene sequence: CDR1 SGDLS, CDR2 YYNGEE. The CDR3 is made up of 14 amino acids. V trimming: 5 bases; J trimming: 7 bases; junction bases outside the gene matches: 6. The CDR3 DNA follows: TGTGCCAGCAGTAGCGGGAGGGCCGGGCATACGCAGTATTTT. Protein product: CASSSGRAGHTQYF.

Comments on this clonotype: A read error may explain this, as a much larger clone is one base away. The chain joins TRBV19 to TRBJ2-1; 7 bases align to TRBD1. V shed 8 bases, J shed 8 bases, and the junction held 9 bases outside the gene matches. CDR3 length equals 13 residues. Germline V gene sequence: CDR1 LNHDA, CDR2 SQIVND (reference sequence). The CDR3 loop is CASRGGQYDEQFF. The CDR3 DNA follows: TGTGCCAGTCGAGGGGGCCAGTACGATGAGCAGTTCTTC.

On this clonotype: The DNA is omitted, as the CDR3 cannot be located on it reliably, and the CDR3 follows TCRdb's listing. The genes are TRBV7-2 and TRBJ1-2; the table's D call, TRBD1, has no DNA check behind it. The CDR3 is made up of 20 amino acids, end residues included. From germline, CDR1 is SGHTA and CDR2 FQGNSA. CDR3 sequence: CASSFRDTQYFGPGFQGYTF.

Only one count was recorded for this clonotype. A much larger clone differs from this one at a single base, so this may be a read error. The chain is built from TRBV5-6 and TRBJ2-7, with D perhaps matching TRBD1 (6 bases). V lost 1 base and J 3 bases, leaving 17 bases between the germline ends. This CDR3 is built from 16 residues. Germline values: CDR1 SGHDT, CDR2 YYEEEE. DNA of the CDR3: TGTGCCAGCAGCTTGCCAGGGGCTGCGACGGACTACGAGCAGTACTTC. It specifies CASSLPGAATDYEQYF.

This clonotype was seen at least ten times. The chain uses TRBV6-5 and TRBJ2-3; D unclear. Germline V gene sequence: CDR1 MNHEY, CDR2 SVGAGI. This CDR3 is 14 amino acids long. Trimming cost V 7 bases and J 2 bases, with 13 bases left between them. The CDR3 region has the DNA TGTGCCAGCAAACGGACCCTCTCCACAGATACGCAGTATTTT. Translating gives CASKRTLSTDTQYF.

This clonotype showed up many times. The chain is built from TRBV14 and TRBJ2-5; tentative D call: TRBD2 (5 bases). V dropped 0 bases and J dropped 3 bases, with 11 bases sitting between them. This CDR3 spans 15 amino acids. Germline CDR1 and CDR2: SGHDN and FVKESK. CDR3 loop: CASSQEYRREETQYF. Here the CDR3 DNA reads TGTGCCAGCAGCCAAGAATATCGGCGGGAAGAGACCCAGTACTTC.

This rearrangement joins TRBV13 to TRBJ2-7, with D uncertain. The V gene lost 4 bases and the J gene lost 5 bases, with 6 bases spanning the gap. The CDR3 consists of 11 residues. Looked up from germline, CDR1 is PRHDT and CDR2 is FYEKMQ (reference sequence). The CDR3 region has the DNA TGTGCCAGCAGCTACCTGCACGAGCAGTACTTC. This codes for CASSYLHEQYF.

This sequence joins TRBV12-3 or TRBV12-4 and TRBJ2-2; the match to TRBD2 covers 8 bases. The CDR3 sequence is 16 residues long. After removal of 6 bases from V and 2 bases from J, the junction contained 8 bases not matched to a gene. The CDR3 loop is CASRHSGGHNTGELFF. CDR3 sequence (DNA): TGTGCCAGCAGGCACTCGGGGGGGCACAACACCGGGGAGCTGTTTTTT.

This clonotype was recorded at least ten times. The chain links TRBV7-3 to TRBJ2-1, with 7 nucleotides matching TRBD2. The V gene's germline CDR1 is SGHTA and CDR2 FQGTGA. This CDR3 has 15 residues. Trimming cost V 2 bases and J 7 bases; bases outside gene matches: 8. The CDR3 here is CASSLFLSGVNEQFF. The CDR3 DNA reads as TGTGCCAGCAGCTTATTCCTCAGCGGGGTAAATGAGCAGTTCTTC.

The chain combines TRBV11-1 with TRBJ2-1, with TRBD2 matching over 16 bases. V lost 4 bases and J lost 6; bases outside the gene matches: 9. Per germline, CDR1 SGHAT and CDR2 FQDESV (reference sequence). CDR3 size: 18 residues. As DNA, the CDR3 is TGTGCCAGCAGCTGGGGAGGGACTAGCGGGAGGGCCCCCAATGAGCAGTTCTTC. Translating gives CASSWGGTSGRAPNEQFF.

The sample holds a few counts of this clonotype. It may be a read error: a sequence one base away is much more abundant. The chain recombines TRBV11-1 with TRBJ2-3; 8 bases fit TRBD2. The CDR3 sequence is 14 residues long. Germline V gene lookup returns CDR1 SGHAT and CDR2 FQDESV (reference sequence). This CDR3 is CASSGQTSADTRYF. DNA for the CDR3: TGTGCCAGCAGCGGACAGACTAGCGCAGATACGCGGTATTTT.

V usage is TRBV24-1 and J usage is TRBJ2-5; D is undetermined. In germline, CDR1 is KGHDR, CDR2 SFDVKD. V was pared by 2 bases and J by 7 bases, with 7 bases between. The CDR3 spans 12 residues. The CDR3 reads CATSDSLGTQYF. CDR3 coding DNA: TGTGCCACCAGTGATTCTCTGGGGACCCAGTACTTC.

Many counts were recorded for this clonotype. V gene TRBV6-1 combines with J gene TRBJ2-1; D is possibly TRBD2 (5 bases). Trimming took 6 bases from V and 6 from J, leaving 12 bases between them. Germline V lookup: CDR1 MNHNS, CDR2 SASEGT. This CDR3 comprises 13 residues. CDR3 nucleotide sequence: TGTGCCAGCAGCCTACTAGGGTCCAATGAGCAGTTCTTC. Residues: CASSLLGSNEQFF.

The table lists this clonotype with many counts. At one boundary the junction diverges from the germline segment, which might be a read error. The chain recombines TRBV7-7 with TRBJ2-2, with unresolved D. There are 12 residues in the CDR3. Germline V lookup: CDR1 SSHAT, CDR2 FNYEAQ (reference sequence). The CDR3 loop is CASSPRSGELFF. DNA of the CDR3: TGTGCTAGCAGCCCGCGTAGCGGGGAGCTGTTTTTT.

This clonotype came up many times. CDR3 amino acids: CASSFFGQGDYGYTF. The CDR3 nucleotides read TGTGCCAGCAGTTTTTTTGGACAGGGGGACTATGGCTACACCTTC. The V and J genes are TRBV28 and TRBJ1-2; TRBD1 aligns across 10 bases. CDR1 and CDR2 (germline): MDHEN, SYDVKM. The J segment lost 3 bases and the V segment lost 3 bases, leaving 4 bases of the junction unmatched. The CDR3 runs 15 residues.

This clonotype was observed many times. The chain has TRBV20-1 and TRBJ2-1, with a possible D match to TRBD2 (6 bases). The CDR3 contains 14 residues. The V gene's germline CDR1 is DFQATT and CDR2 SNEGSKA (reference sequence). Deletions cut 3 bases from V and 0 bases from J, with 9 bases between. The CDR3: CSASGSRSYNEQFF. Here the CDR3 DNA reads TGCAGTGCTAGCGGGAGTCGCTCCTACAATGAGCAGTTCTTC.

Points on this clonotype: A junction boundary mismatches the germline segment, possibly from a read error. The rearrangement links TRBV24-1 to TRBJ1-2, with 8 bases matching TRBD1. The CDR3 contains 13 residues. Germline CDR1 is KGHDR and CDR2 is SFDVKD. The chain's CDR3 is CATSQQTGDGCTF. In nucleotides, the CDR3 is TGCGCCACCAGCCAACAGACAGGGGATGGCTGCACCTTC.

This clonotype has ten or more counts. This rearrangement joins TRBV20-1 to TRBJ2-7, with TRBD2 matching over 12 bases. CDR1 is DFQATT and CDR2 is SNEGSKA in the germline V gene (reference sequence). With 1 base clipped from V and 9 bases from J, the junction kept 4 bases outside the gene matches. This CDR3 is 13 amino acids long. CDR3 bases: TGCAGTGCTAGAGGACTAGCGGGAGAAGTGCAGTACTTC. Its protein product is CSARGLAGEVQYF.

In its sample, this clonotype was seen many times. The chain has TRBV5-1 and TRBJ2-1; a weak D match, TRBD2 (6 bases). The CDR3 is made up of 15 amino acids. The V gene lost 1 base and the J gene lost 5 bases, with 13 bases spanning the gap. CDR1 is SGHRS and CDR2 is YFSETQ in the germline V gene. Written as DNA, the CDR3 is TGCGCCAGCAGCTTGTTAGCTACGGGAGACAATGAGCAGTTCTTC. Protein: CASSLLATGDNEQFF.

Comments on this clonotype: A much larger clone lies a single base off, so this may be a read error. The chain uses TRBV14 and TRBJ2-1; TRBD2 might be the D (6 bases). Looked up from germline, CDR1 is SGHDN and CDR2 is FVKESK. The CDR3 is 15 amino acids. The CDR3 here is CASSQGLGSYNEPFF. CDR3 nucleotides: TGTGCCAGCAGCCAAGGACTAGGGTCCTACAATGAGCCGTTCTTC.

This clonotype was detected ten times or more. The rearrangement joins TRBV2 to TRBJ2-1, with TRBD2 as a possible D gene (6 bases). Deletions cut 5 bases from V and 14 bases from J, with 13 bases between. The length of the CDR3 is 11 residues. CDR1 is SNHLY, CDR2 FYNNEI, per germline. The CDR3 nucleotides read TGTGCCAGCAGTTCCTGGGACTTGGAGTTCTTC. It is translated as CASSSWDLEFF.

This clonotype occurred many times. The chain combines TRBV9 with TRBJ1-5; 7 bases are a match to TRBD1. V lost 4 bases and J lost 3; bases outside the gene matches: 4. This CDR3 is 14 amino acids long. The V gene's germline CDR1 is SGDLS and CDR2 YYNGEE. CDR3 loop: CASSSGGVNQPQHF. Here the CDR3 DNA reads TGTGCCAGCAGCTCAGGGGGGGTCAATCAGCCCCAGCATTTT.

This clonotype has a count of ten or more. The V gene is TRBV15, the J gene TRBJ2-7; 10 nucleotides align to TRBD1. V lost 1 base, J lost 2 bases, and 2 bases stayed unmatched. The CDR3 loop spans 15 amino acids. Germline V CDR1 and CDR2: LNHNV, YYDKDF (reference sequence). CDR3 bases: TGTGCCACCAGCAGAGGGACAGGGGGTACCTACGAGCAGTACTTC. This sequence encodes CATSRGTGGTYEQYF.

The sample holds many counts of this clonotype. The genes are TRBV20-1 and TRBJ2-7, with unresolved D. The germline V gene encodes CDR1 DFQATT and CDR2 SNEGSKA (reference sequence). V lost 4 bases and J lost 0, with 1 base in between. There are 10 residues in the CDR3. CDR3 sequence reads: CSAISYEQYF. The CDR3 DNA reads TGCAGTGCTATCTCCTACGAGCAGTACTTC.